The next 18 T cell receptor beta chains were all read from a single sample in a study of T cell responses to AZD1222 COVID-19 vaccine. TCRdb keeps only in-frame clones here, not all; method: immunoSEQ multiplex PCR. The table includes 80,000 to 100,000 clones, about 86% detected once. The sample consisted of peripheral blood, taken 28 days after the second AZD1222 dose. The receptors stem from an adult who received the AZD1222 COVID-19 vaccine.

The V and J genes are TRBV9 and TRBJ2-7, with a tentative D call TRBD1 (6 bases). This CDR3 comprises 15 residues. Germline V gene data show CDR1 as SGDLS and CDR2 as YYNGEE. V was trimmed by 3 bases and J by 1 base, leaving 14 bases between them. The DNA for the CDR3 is TGTGCCAGCAGCGCGAACATTGGGACATCCTACGAGCAGTACTTC. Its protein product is CASSANIGTSYEQYF.

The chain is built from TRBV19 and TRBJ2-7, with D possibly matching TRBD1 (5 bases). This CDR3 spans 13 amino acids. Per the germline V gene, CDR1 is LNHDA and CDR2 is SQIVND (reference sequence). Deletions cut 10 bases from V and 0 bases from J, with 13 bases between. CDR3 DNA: TGTGCCACCCAGACAGAAAACTCCTACGAGCAGTACTTC. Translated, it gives CATQTENSYEQYF.

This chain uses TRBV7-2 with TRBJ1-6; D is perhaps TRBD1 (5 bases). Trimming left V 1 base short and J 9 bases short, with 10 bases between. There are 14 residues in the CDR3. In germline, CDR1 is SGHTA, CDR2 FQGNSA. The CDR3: CASSLGAGSSPLHF. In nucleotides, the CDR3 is TGTGCCAGCAGCTTAGGGGCAGGGAGTTCACCCCTCCACTTT.

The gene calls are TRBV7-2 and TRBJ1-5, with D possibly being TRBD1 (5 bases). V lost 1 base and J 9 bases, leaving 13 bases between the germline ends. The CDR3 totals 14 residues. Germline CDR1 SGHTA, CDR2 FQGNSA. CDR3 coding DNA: TGTGCCAGCAGCTTAGAGCGGGGCGCGAGGCCCCAGCATTTT. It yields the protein CASSLERGARPQHF.

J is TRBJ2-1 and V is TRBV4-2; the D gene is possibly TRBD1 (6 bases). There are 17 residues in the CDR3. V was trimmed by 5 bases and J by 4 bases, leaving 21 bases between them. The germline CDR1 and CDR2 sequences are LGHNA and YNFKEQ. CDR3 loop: CASSLFSGARGYNEQFF. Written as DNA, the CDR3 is TGTGCCAGCAGCTTATTTTCCGGGGCCAGGGGTTACAATGAGCAGTTCTTC.

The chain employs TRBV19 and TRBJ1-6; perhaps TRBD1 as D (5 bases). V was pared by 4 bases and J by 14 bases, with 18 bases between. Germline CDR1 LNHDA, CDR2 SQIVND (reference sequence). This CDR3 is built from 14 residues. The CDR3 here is CASSNRNRPSALHF. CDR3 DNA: TGTGCCAGTAGTAACCGGAACAGGCCGTCAGCCCTCCACTTT.

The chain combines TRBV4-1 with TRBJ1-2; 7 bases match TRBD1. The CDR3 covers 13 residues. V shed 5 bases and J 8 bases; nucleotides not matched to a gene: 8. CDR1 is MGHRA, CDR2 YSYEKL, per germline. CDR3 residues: CASSDYGTDGYTF. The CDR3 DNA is TGCGCCAGCAGCGATTACGGGACAGACGGCTACACCTTC.

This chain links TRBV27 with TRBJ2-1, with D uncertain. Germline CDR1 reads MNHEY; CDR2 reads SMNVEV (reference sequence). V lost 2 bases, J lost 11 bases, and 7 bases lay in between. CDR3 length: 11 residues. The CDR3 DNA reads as TGTGCCAGCAGTTTACGGTCTCAGCAGTTCTTC. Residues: CASSLRSQQFF.

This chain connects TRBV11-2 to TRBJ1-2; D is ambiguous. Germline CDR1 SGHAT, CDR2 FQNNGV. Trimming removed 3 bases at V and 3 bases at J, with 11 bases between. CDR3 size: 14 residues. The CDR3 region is CASSFPNRDYGYTF. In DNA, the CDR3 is TGTGCCAGCAGCTTTCCGAACCGGGACTATGGCTACACCTTC.

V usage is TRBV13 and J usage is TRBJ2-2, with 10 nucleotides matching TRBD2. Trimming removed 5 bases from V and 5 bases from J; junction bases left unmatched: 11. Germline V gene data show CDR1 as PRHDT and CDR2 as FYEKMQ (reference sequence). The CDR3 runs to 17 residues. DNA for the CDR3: TGTGCCAGCAGCCCCAGCGGGAGGGCCCGGGGGACCGGGGAGCTGTTTTTT. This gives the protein CASSPSGRARGTGELFF.

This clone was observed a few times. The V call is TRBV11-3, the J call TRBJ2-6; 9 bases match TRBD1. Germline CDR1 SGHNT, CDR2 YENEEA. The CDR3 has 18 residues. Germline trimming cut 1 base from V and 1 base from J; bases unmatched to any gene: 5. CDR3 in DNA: TGTGCCAGCAGCTTAGCGGGACAGGGTCGGTCTGGGGCCAACGTCCTGACTTTC. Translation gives CASSLAGQGRSGANVLTF.

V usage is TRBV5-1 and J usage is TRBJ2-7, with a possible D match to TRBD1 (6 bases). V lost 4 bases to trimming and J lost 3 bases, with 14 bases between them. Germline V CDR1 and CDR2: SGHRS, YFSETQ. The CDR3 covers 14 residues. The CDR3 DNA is TGCGCCAGCAGCCCGTGGACAGTTGACTACGAGCAGTACTTC. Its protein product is CASSPWTVDYEQYF.

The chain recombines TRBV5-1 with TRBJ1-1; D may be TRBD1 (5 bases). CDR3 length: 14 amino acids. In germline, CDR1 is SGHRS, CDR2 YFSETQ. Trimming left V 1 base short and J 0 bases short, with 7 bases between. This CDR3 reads CASSLQGMNTEAFF. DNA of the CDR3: TGCGCCAGCAGCTTGCAGGGCATGAACACTGAAGCTTTCTTT.

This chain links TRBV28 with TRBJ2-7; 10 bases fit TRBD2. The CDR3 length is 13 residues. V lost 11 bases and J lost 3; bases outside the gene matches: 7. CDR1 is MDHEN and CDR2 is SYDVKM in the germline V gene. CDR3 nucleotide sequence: TGTGCCGGGACCTCTAGCGGGAGCTACGAGCAGTACTTC. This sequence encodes CAGTSSGSYEQYF.

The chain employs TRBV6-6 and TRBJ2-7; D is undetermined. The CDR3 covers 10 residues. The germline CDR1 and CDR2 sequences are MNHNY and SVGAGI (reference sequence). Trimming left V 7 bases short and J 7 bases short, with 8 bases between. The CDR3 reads CASTGEEQYF. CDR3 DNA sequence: TGTGCCAGCACCGGTGAAGAGCAGTACTTC.

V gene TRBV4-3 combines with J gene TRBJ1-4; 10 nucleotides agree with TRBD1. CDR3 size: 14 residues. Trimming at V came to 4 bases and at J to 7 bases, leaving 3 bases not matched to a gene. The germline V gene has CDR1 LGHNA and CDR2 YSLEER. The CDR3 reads CASSRGQGGEKLFF. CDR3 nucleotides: TGCGCCAGCAGCCGCGGACAGGGGGGTGAAAAACTGTTTTTT.

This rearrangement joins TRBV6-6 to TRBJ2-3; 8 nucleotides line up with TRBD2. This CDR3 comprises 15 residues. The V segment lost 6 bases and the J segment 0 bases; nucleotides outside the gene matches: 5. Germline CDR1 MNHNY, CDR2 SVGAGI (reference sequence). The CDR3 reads CASRGGGTSTDTQYF. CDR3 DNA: TGTGCCAGCAGGGGCGGGGGGACTAGCACAGATACGCAGTATTTT.

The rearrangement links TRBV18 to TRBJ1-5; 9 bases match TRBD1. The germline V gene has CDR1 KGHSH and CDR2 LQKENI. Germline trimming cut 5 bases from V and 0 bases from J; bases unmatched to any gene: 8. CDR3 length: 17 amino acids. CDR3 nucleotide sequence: TGTGCCAGCTCAGAAGGGACAGGGCTATCTAGCAATCAGCCCCAGCATTTT. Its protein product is CASSEGTGLSSNQPQHF.